The next 32 T cell receptor beta chains were all read from a single sample in a study of T cells in localized non-small cell lung cancer. The method was immunoSEQ multiplex PCR; TCRdb's version includes in-frame clones alone and lacks a portion of them. The sample yields more than 30,000 clones, approximately 88% seen once. The sequencing used peripheral blood mononuclear cells, collected before any cancer treatment. The receptors here all came from a woman aged 40 to 75 with stage III lung adenocarcinoma.

The rearrangement uses TRBV4-3 and TRBJ2-7; D is uncertain. The V gene lost 0 bases and the J gene lost 6 bases, with 15 bases spanning the gap. Germline values: CDR1 LGHNA, CDR2 YSLEER. This CDR3 is 15 amino acids long. CDR3 sequence: CASSQEDRVGGEQYF. For the CDR3, the DNA is TGCGCCAGCAGCCAAGAAGACCGGGTAGGTGGCGAGCAGTACTTC.

The V gene is TRBV19, the J gene TRBJ1-3; 7 bases are a match to TRBD1. V was clipped by 6 bases and J by 2 bases; unmatched bases: 7. The CDR3 loop spans 15 amino acids. Germline CDR1 and CDR2: LNHDA and SQIVND (reference sequence). In DNA, the CDR3 is TGTGCCAGTAGGAGAAGGACAGGTCCTGGAAACACCATATATTTT. Translation: CASRRRTGPGNTIYF.

The chain couples TRBV13 to TRBJ2-1, with 8 bases aligning to TRBD1. The CDR3 is 15 residues long. Unmatched junction bases numbered 7, after V lost 1 base and J lost 8 bases. CDR1 and CDR2 (germline): PRHDT, FYEKMQ (reference sequence). The CDR3 region has the DNA TGTGCCAGCAGCTTAGAGGACAGGGACGCGGATGAGCAGTTCTTC. Protein sequence: CASSLEDRDADEQFF.

The chain employs TRBV19 and TRBJ1-1; D not certain. V was cut by 1 base and J by 4 bases, with 13 bases left in between. The CDR3 sequence is 15 residues long. Germline CDR1 reads LNHDA; CDR2 reads SQIVND (reference sequence). Written as DNA, the CDR3 is TGTGCCAGTAGTATAGCTCTGTGGAGGCCCACTGAAGCTTTCTTT. It codes for CASSIALWRPTEAFF.

The chain combines TRBV6-1 with TRBJ2-3; 10 nucleotides align to TRBD2. J gave up 0 bases and V 2 bases, and 5 bases lay outside the gene matches. The length of the CDR3 is 17 residues. From germline, CDR1 is MNHNS and CDR2 SASEGT. CDR3 residues: CASSERSGGASTDTQYF. CDR3 nucleotides: TGTGCCAGCAGTGAAAGAAGCGGGGGGGCCAGCACAGATACGCAGTATTTT.

The rearrangement links TRBV9 to TRBJ2-1; 16 positions agree with TRBD2. Germline V gives CDR1 SGDLS, CDR2 YYNGEE. J lost 2 bases, V lost 0 bases, and 8 bases had no gene match. This CDR3 is 20 amino acids long. The chain's CDR3 is CASSVGVGTSGGAAYNEQFF. For the CDR3, the DNA is TGTGCCAGCAGCGTAGGTGTCGGGACTAGCGGGGGGGCCGCCTACAATGAGCAGTTCTTC.

The CDR3 sequence is CSVLGYEQYF. The CDR3 region has the DNA TGCAGCGTTCTAGGGTACGAGCAGTACTTC. The V and J genes are TRBV29-1 and TRBJ2-7; D gene uncertain. The CDR3 is 10 amino acids. CDR1 and CDR2 (germline): SQVTM, ANQGSEA. Between the trimmed V and J ends, which lost 5 bases and 4 bases, there was a span of 6 bases.

The chain uses TRBV6-1 and TRBJ2-3; no clear D. Trimming left V 7 bases short and J 0 bases short, with 14 bases between. The V gene's germline CDR1 is MNHNS and CDR2 SASEGT. This CDR3 has 15 amino acids. The CDR3 region has the DNA TGTGCCAGCACCCGAATGACTGGAAGCACAGATACGCAGTATTTT. It codes for CASTRMTGSTDTQYF.

The V and J genes are TRBV30 and TRBJ2-2; D perhaps matches TRBD2 (5 bases). CDR1 and CDR2 from the germline V gene are GTSNPN and SVGIG (reference sequence). The V end lost 0 bases, the J end lost 13 bases, and 18 bases lay between the germline ends. This CDR3 is built from 14 residues. Written as DNA, the CDR3 is TGTGCCTGGAGTGTTACGGGCAGTCCTCGGGGGCTGTTTTTT. This encodes CAWSVTGSPRGLFF.

This chain links TRBV10-3 with TRBJ2-5; TRBD1 might be the D (5 bases). The CDR3 spans 13 residues. Trimming left V 3 bases short and J 4 bases short, with 9 bases between. CDR1 ENHRY and CDR2 SYGVKD come from the germline V gene. CDR3 loop: CAISETQGETQYF. As DNA, the CDR3 is TGTGCCATCAGTGAAACTCAGGGAGAGACCCAGTACTTC.

This clone was observed once. The V and J genes are TRBV19 and TRBJ1-2; D unresolved. The germline CDR1 and CDR2 sequences are LNHDA and SQIVND (reference sequence). The CDR3 totals 14 residues. V lost 5 bases and J 2 bases, leaving 12 bases between the germline ends. The CDR3 bases are TGTGCCAGTAGTTCGGGTCCGGTAAACTATGGCTACACCTTC. As protein: CASSSGPVNYGYTF.

This clone was seen only a few times. The chain carries TRBV28 and TRBJ2-4; D perhaps matches TRBD1 (7 bases). V lost 4 bases and J 8 bases, leaving 21 bases between the germline ends. Looked up from germline, CDR1 is MDHEN and CDR2 is SYDVKM. The CDR3 spans 16 residues. Written as DNA, the CDR3 is TGTGCCAGCAGTTCATATGACCAGGGGGGTTTACACATTCAGTACTTC. This sequence encodes CASSSYDQGGLHIQYF.

The chain couples TRBV5-6 to TRBJ1-6; tentatively, D is TRBD1 (6 bases). The V end was cut by 5 bases, the J end by 7 bases, with 16 bases between. The CDR3 contains 15 residues. Germline lookup yields CDR1 SGHDT and CDR2 YYEEEE. The CDR3 sequence is CASRVRGNENSPLHF. In nucleotides, the CDR3 is TGTGCCAGCAGGGTGAGGGGGAACGAAAATTCACCCCTCCACTTT.

This chain joins TRBV28 and TRBJ2-5; 8 bases match TRBD1. This CDR3 comprises 15 residues. Germline trimming cut 6 bases from V and 2 bases from J; bases unmatched to any gene: 8. Germline V gene sequence: CDR1 MDHEN, CDR2 SYDVKM. CDR3 loop: CASRNRGDLQETQYF. The CDR3 DNA follows: TGTGCCAGCAGGAACAGGGGGGACCTGCAAGAGACCCAGTACTTC.

The chain employs TRBV5-5 and TRBJ1-2, with D perhaps TRBD1 (5 bases). Trimming removed 0 bases at V and 5 bases at J, with 14 bases between. Germline CDR1 SGHKS, CDR2 YYEKEE (reference sequence). This CDR3 contains 15 residues. This CDR3 reads CASSLVRDWAYGYTF. In DNA, the CDR3 is TGTGCCAGCAGCTTGGTACGGGACTGGGCGTATGGCTACACCTTC.

The rearrangement links TRBV27 to TRBJ1-5; weak D call: TRBD1 (6 bases). Per germline, CDR1 MNHEY and CDR2 SMNVEV (reference sequence). The CDR3 is 15 amino acids. Trimming removed 2 bases from V and 7 bases from J, with 15 bases in between. The DNA for the CDR3 is TGTGCCAGCAGTTTAGCGGGGGCTTCGGGGCAGCCCCAGCATTTT. It translates to CASSLAGASGQPQHF.

The chain links TRBV15 to TRBJ2-1; tentative D call: TRBD2 (6 bases). Between the trimmed V and J ends, which lost 0 bases and 0 bases, there was a span of 12 bases. The CDR3 runs to 17 residues. The germline V gene has CDR1 LNHNV and CDR2 YYDKDF (reference sequence). CDR3 nucleotides: TGTGCCACCAGCAGAGATCTCGGCGGGATCTCCTACAATGAGCAGTTCTTC. Translated: CATSRDLGGISYNEQFF.

This clone appeared a few times. V and J are TRBV29-1 and TRBJ1-1; D call uncertain. V lost 4 bases to trimming and J lost 4 bases, with 22 bases between them. The germline V gene has CDR1 SQVTM and CDR2 ANQGSEA. The CDR3 is 16 residues long. CDR3 DNA: TGCAGCGTTGTAGTCGGGGTTCCCCATCTCGGCACTGAAGCTTTCTTT. This sequence encodes CSVVVGVPHLGTEAFF.

The chain uses TRBV30 and TRBJ1-5, with D maybe TRBD1 (5 bases). V lost 3 bases and J lost 4, with 10 bases in between. Germline-derived CDR1 and CDR2 are GTSNPN and SVGIG (reference sequence). The CDR3 totals 13 residues. CDR3 region: CAWRRGPNQPQHF. CDR3 bases: TGTGCCTGGAGAAGGGGACCTAATCAGCCCCAGCATTTT.

The chain has TRBV6-1 and TRBJ1-2; the match to TRBD1 covers 11 bases. Germline V gene sequence: CDR1 MNHNS, CDR2 SASEGT. Germline trimming cut 4 bases from V and 4 bases from J; bases unmatched to any gene: 14. The CDR3 consists of 18 residues. This CDR3 reads CASSVAGPDRGRSYGYTF. CDR3 sequence (DNA): TGTGCCAGCAGTGTAGCTGGTCCGGACAGGGGGCGATCCTATGGCTACACCTTC.

This clone was counted a single time. The chain employs TRBV19 and TRBJ2-3, with unresolved D. Trimming removed 5 bases at V and 4 bases at J, with 13 bases between. The V gene's germline CDR1 is LNHDA and CDR2 SQIVND (reference sequence). CDR3 length: 14 amino acids. This chain's CDR3 is CASSSFFIPDTQYF. The CDR3 coding sequence is TGTGCCAGTAGTTCTTTTTTTATTCCAGATACGCAGTATTTT.

Concerning this clone: The same CDR3 arises from other DNA sequences in this sample as well. The genes are TRBV6-1 and TRBJ2-7; TRBD1 matches at 9 bases. Germline CDR1 and CDR2: MNHNS and SASEGT. The CDR3 runs 13 residues. J lost 0 bases, V lost 10 bases, and 4 bases had no gene match. The CDR3 nucleotides read TGTGCCACCCGGGACAGGGCCTCCTACGAGCAGTACTTC. This translates into CATRDRASYEQYF.

The rearrangement joins TRBV6-9 to TRBJ2-7, with 7 bases that match TRBD2. The CDR3 is 17 amino acids. Germline CDR1 and CDR2: MNHGY and SVAAGI. V was pared by 7 bases and J by 2 bases, with 17 bases of the junction left unmatched. The CDR3 DNA is TGTGCCAGCACCCTCCCTTTTGGCGGGAGTAACACCTACGAGCAGTACTTC. It translates to CASTLPFGGSNTYEQYF.

The chain recombines TRBV9 with TRBJ2-1, with D perhaps being TRBD1 or TRBD2 (6 bases each). This CDR3 has 16 residues. From germline, CDR1 is SGDLS and CDR2 YYNGEE. Trimming shortened V by 4 bases and J by 6 bases, and 20 bases separated the two germline ends. CDR3 coding DNA: TGTGCCAGCAGCTACCAACGGGACTTAGGGGGCAATGAGCAGTTCTTC. This translates into CASSYQRDLGGNEQFF.

This clone was counted once. This chain joins TRBV5-1 and TRBJ2-5; TRBD1 agrees at 7 bases. Trimming took 0 bases from V and 5 from J; bases not matched to a gene: 4. Germline values: CDR1 SGHRS, CDR2 YFSETQ. The CDR3 runs to 14 residues. The CDR3 region has the DNA TGCGCCAGCAGCTTGGGGACAGGCGATGAGACCCAGTACTTC. Translated, it gives CASSLGTGDETQYF.

The chain combines TRBV18 with TRBJ1-2; D unclear. The V end was cut by 3 bases, the J end by 4 bases, with 15 bases between. The CDR3 has 15 residues. Germline V lookup: CDR1 KGHSH, CDR2 LQKENI. CDR3 protein: CASSPRTLGSYGYTF. The CDR3 region has the DNA TGTGCCAGCTCACCGCGCACACTCGGATCCTATGGCTACACCTTC.

This clone is categorized as medium-sized. The chain couples TRBV5-5 to TRBJ1-5; D gene ambiguous. The germline gives CDR1 SGHKS, CDR2 YYEKEE (reference sequence). V dropped 0 bases and J dropped 4 bases, with 5 bases sitting between them. This CDR3 comprises 13 residues. CDR3 nucleotides: TGTGCCAGCAGCTTGGCGGCGAATCAGCCCCAGCATTTT. It specifies CASSLAANQPQHF.

The chain is built from TRBV4-2 and TRBJ1-2; D is unresolved. The CDR3 has 17 residues. V was shortened by 5 bases and J by 5 bases, with 24 bases between the two germline ends. CDR1 LGHNA and CDR2 YNFKEQ come from the germline V gene. CDR3 loop: CASSSDPGPDYAYGYTF. DNA of the CDR3: TGTGCCAGCAGCTCCGATCCAGGCCCCGACTACGCTTATGGCTACACCTTC.

This chain links TRBV9 with TRBJ1-1; D possibly corresponds to TRBD1 (6 bases). Germline CDR1 SGDLS, CDR2 YYNGEE. V was pared by 4 bases and J by 1 base, with 14 bases between. The CDR3 is made up of 15 amino acids. This chain's CDR3 is CASSSWDTPNTEAFF. The DNA of the CDR3 is TGTGCCAGCAGCTCTTGGGACACTCCGAACACTGAAGCTTTCTTT.

CDR3 nucleotides: TGTGCCAGCAGCGAAACAATTCGGGAGACCCAGTACTTC. The encoded protein is CASSETIRETQYF. The V and J genes are TRBV7-3 and TRBJ2-5; unclear D gene. The germline gives CDR1 SGHTA, CDR2 FQGTGA. V was clipped by 5 bases and J by 5 bases, with 12 bases between them. The CDR3 loop spans 13 amino acids. Looking up the rest from reference TRBV7-3 and TRBJ2-5 gives the full variable domain: GAGVSQTPSNKVTEKGKYVELRCDPISGHTALYWYRQSLGQGPEFLIYFQGTGAADDSGLPNDRFFAVRPEGSVSTLKIQRTERGDSAVYLCASSETIRETQYFGPGTRLLVL.

The rearrangement uses TRBV10-1 and TRBJ2-1; possible D gene TRBD2, 5 bases. The CDR3 spans 15 residues. The V end was cut by 3 bases, the J end by 4 bases, with 13 bases between. Germline loops: CDR1 WNHNN, CDR2 SYGVQD (reference sequence). The CDR3 nucleotides are TGCGCCAGCAGTGATAACGGGATTTCGTACAATGAGCAGTTCTTC. This sequence encodes CASSDNGISYNEQFF.

The chain combines TRBV2 with TRBJ2-2; possible D gene TRBD1, 5 bases. The CDR3 consists of 14 residues. V lost 1 base and J lost 4, with 7 bases in between. Germline CDR1 and CDR2: SNHLY and FYNNEI. DNA for the CDR3: TGTGCCAGCAGTGAAGGGACACTCACCGGGGAGCTGTTTTTT. Translated, it gives CASSEGTLTGELFF.